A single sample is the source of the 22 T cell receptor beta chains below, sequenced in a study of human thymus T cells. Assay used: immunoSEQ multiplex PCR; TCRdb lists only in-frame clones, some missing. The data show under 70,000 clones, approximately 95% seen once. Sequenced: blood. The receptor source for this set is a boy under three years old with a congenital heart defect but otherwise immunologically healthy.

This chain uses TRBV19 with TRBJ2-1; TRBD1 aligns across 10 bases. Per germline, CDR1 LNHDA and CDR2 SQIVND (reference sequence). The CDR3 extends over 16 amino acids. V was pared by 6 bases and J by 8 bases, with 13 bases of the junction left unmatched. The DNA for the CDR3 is TGTGCCAGTAGCACCCCGGGACAGGGGCCAGGGGATGAGCAGTTCTTC. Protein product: CASSTPGQGPGDEQFF.

DNA for the CDR3: TGTGCCAGCAGCCCTCTGGGGGGGGGCTCCTACAATGAGCAGTTCTTC. Translation gives CASSPLGGGSYNEQFF. The chain couples TRBV28 to TRBJ2-1, with TRBD2 matching over 7 bases. This CDR3 has 16 residues. Germline loops: CDR1 MDHEN, CDR2 SYDVKM. Trimming at V came to 6 bases and at J to 0 bases, leaving 8 bases not matched to a gene. Together with reference TRBV28 and TRBJ2-1, the CDR3 gives the full variable domain: DVKVTQSSRYLVKRTGEKVFLECVQDMDHENMFWYRQDPGLGLRLIYFSYDVKMKEKGDIPEGYSVSREKKERFSLILESASTNQTSMYLCASSPLGGGSYNEQFFGPGTRLTVL.

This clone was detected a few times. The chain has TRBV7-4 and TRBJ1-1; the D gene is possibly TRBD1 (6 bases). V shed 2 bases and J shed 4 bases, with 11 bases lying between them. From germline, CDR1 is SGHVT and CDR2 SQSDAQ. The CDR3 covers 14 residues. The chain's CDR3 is CASSLKGGSTEAFF. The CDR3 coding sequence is TGTGCCAGCAGCTTAAAAGGGGGGAGCACTGAAGCTTTCTTT.

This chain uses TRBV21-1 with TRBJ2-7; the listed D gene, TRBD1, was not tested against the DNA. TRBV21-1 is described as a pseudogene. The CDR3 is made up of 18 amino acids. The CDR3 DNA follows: TGTGCCAGCAGCAAAGAGCCCCGACAGGGTACAAGGGTCTACGAGCAGTACTTC. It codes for CASSKEPRQGTRVYEQYF.

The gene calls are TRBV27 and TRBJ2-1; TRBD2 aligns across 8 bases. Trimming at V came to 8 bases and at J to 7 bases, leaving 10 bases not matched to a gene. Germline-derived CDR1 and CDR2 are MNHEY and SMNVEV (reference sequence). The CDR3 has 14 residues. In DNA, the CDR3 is TGTGCCAGCCGGACGGGACTAGTAGGTAATGAGCAGTTCTTC. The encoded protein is CASRTGLVGNEQFF.

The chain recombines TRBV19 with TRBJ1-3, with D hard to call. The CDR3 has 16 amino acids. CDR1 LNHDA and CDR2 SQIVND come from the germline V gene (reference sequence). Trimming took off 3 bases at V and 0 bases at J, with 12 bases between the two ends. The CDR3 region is CASSIIRRSSGNTIYF. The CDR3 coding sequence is TGTGCCAGTAGTATTATCAGGCGCTCCTCTGGAAACACCATATATTTT.

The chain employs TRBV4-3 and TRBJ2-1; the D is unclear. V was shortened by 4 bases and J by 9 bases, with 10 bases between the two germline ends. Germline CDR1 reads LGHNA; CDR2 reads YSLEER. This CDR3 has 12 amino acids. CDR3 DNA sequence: TGCGCCAGCAGCCTCGTGGGCGGTGAGCAGTTCTTC. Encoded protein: CASSLVGGEQFF.

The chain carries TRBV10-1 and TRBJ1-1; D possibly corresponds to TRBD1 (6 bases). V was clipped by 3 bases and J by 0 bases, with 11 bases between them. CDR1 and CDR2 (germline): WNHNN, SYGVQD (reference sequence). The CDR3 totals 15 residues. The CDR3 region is CASSEPDRLNTEAFF. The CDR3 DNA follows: TGCGCCAGCAGTGAACCTGACAGGCTGAACACTGAAGCTTTCTTT.

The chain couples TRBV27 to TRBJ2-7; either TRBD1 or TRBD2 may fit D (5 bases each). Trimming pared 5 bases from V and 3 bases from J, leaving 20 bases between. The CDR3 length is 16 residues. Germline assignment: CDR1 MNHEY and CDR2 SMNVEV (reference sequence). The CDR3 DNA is TGTGCCAGCAGTCCTGGACGGCTCAAGGGACGCTACGAGCAGTACTTC. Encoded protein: CASSPGRLKGRYEQYF.

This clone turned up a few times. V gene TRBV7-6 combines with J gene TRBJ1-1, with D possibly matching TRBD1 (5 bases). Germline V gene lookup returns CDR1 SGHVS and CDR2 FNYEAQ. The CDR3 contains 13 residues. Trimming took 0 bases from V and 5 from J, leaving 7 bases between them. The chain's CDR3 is CASSLARQTEAFF. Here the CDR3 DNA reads TGTGCCAGCAGCTTAGCCAGACAGACTGAAGCTTTCTTT.

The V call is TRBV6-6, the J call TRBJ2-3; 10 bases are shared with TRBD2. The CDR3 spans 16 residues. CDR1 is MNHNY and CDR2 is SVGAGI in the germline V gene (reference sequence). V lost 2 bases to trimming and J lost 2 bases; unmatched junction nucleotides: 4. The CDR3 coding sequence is TGTGCCAGCAGTTACCTTCTAGCGGGAGCCACAGATACGCAGTATTTT. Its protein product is CASSYLLAGATDTQYF.

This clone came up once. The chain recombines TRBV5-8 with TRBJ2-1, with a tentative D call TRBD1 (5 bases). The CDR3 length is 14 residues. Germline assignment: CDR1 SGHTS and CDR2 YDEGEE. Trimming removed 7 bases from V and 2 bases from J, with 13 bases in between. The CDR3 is CASGAPPTYNEQFF. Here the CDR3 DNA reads TGTGCCAGCGGGGCCCCCCCTACCTACAATGAGCAGTTCTTC.

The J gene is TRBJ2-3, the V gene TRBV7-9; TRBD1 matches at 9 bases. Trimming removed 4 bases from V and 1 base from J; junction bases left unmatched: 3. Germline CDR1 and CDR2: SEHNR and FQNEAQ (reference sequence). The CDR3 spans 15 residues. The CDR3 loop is CASSSRTGGTDTQYF. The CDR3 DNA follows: TGTGCCAGCAGCTCCAGGACAGGGGGCACAGATACGCAGTATTTT.

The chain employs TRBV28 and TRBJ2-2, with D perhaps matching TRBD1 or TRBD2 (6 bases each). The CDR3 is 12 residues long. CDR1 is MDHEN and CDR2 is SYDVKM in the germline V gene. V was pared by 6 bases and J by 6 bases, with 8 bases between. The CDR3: CASRGGPGELFF. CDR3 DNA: TGTGCCAGCAGGGGGGGCCCCGGGGAGCTGTTTTTT.

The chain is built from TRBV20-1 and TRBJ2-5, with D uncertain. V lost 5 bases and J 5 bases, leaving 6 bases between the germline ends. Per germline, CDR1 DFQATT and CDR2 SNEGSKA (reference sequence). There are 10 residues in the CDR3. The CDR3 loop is CSAQRETQYF. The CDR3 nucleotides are TGCAGTGCTCAACGTGAGACCCAGTACTTC.

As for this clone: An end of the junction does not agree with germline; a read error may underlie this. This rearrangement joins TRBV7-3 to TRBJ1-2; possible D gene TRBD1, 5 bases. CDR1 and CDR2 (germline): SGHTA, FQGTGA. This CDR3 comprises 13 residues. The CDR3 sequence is CASSLTGTYGYTF. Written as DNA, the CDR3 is TGTGCCAGCAGCCTAACCGGGACTTATGGCTACACCTTC.

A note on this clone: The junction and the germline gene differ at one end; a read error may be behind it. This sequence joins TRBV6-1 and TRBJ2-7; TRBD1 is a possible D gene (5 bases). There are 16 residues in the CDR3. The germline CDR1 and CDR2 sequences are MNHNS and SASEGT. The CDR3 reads CAISESAVGQTYEQYF. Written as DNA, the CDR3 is TGTGCCATCAGTGAGAGTGCGGTGGGGCAAACCTACGAGCAGTACTTC.

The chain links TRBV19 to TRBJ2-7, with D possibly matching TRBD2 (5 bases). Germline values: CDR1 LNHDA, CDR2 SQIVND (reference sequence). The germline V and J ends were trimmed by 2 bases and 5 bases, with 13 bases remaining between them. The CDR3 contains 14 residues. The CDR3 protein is CASSIRLAVDEQYF. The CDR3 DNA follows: TGTGCCAGTAGTATACGGCTAGCCGTGGACGAGCAGTACTTC.

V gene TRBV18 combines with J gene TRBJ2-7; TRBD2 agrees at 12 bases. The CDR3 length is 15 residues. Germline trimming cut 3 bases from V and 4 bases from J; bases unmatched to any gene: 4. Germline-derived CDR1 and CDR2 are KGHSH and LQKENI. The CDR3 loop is CASSPWTSGIYEQYF. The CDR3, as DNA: TGTGCCAGCTCACCCTGGACTAGCGGGATATACGAGCAGTACTTC.

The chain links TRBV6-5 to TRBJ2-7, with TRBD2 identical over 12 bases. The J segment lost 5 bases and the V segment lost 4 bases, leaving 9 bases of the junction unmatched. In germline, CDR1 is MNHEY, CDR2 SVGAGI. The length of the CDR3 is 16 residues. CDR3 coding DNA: TGTGCCAGCAGTTTCGGGCCCGGACTAGCGGGGCACGAGCAGTACTTC. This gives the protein CASSFGPGLAGHEQYF.

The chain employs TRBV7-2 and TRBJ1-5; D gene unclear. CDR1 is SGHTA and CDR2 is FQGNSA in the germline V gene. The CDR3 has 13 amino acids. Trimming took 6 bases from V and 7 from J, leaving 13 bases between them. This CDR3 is CASSRNPGQPQHF. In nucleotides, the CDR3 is TGTGCCAGCAGTCGTAATCCTGGGCAGCCCCAGCATTTT.

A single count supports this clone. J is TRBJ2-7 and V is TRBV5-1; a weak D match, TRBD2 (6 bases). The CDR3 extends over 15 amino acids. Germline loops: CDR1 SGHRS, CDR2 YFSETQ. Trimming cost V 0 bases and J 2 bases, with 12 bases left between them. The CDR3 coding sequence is TGCGCCAGCAGCTTGGTACCCGGACTACCCTACGAGCAGTACTTC. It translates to CASSLVPGLPYEQYF.